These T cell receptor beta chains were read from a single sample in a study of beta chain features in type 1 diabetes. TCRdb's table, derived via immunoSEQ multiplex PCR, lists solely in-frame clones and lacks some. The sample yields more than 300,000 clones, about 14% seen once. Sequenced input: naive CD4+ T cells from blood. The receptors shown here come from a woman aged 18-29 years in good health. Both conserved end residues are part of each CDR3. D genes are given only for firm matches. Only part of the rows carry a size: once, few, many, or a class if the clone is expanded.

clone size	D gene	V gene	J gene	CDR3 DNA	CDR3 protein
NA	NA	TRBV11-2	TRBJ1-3	TGTGCCAGCAGCTTAGATAGTCGGAACACCATATATTTT	CASSLDSRNTIYF
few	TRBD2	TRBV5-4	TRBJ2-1	TGTGCCAGCAGCCAGGGACTAGCGGGTTTTGAGCAGTTCTTC	CASSQGLAGFEQFF
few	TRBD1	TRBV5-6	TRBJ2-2	TGTGCCAGCACCCCGACAGGGGGCGAAACCGGGGAGCTGTTTTTT	CASTPTGGETGELFF
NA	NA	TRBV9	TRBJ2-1	TGTGCCAGCAGCGTAGGGGGCAGGGCCCACAATGAGCAGTTCTTC	CASSVGGRAHNEQFF
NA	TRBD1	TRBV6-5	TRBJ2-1	TGTGCCAGCACTCTAGACAGGGGAGATTACAATGAGCAGTTCTTC	CASTLDRGDYNEQFF
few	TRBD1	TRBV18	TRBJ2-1	TGTGCCAGCTCGTCTCTCGGGACAGCCTACAATGAGCAGTTCTTC	CASSSLGTAYNEQFF
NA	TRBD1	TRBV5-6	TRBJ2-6	TGTGCCAGCAGCTTGTTAGACAGGGGGACGACCGGGGCCAACGTCCTGACTTTC	CASSLLDRGTTGANVLTF
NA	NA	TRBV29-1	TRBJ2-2	TGCAGCGGGAGGGATACGAACACCGGGGAGCTGTTTTTT	CSGRDTNTGELFF
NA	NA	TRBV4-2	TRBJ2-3	TGTGCCAGCAGCCAAGAGTCCGGGGAATCAGATACGCAGTATTTT	CASSQESGESDTQYF
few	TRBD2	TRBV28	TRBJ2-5	TGTGCCAGCAGTCGCGGGGGAGAGTTGCTACAGTACTTC	CASSRGGELLQYF
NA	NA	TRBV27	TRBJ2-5	TGTGCCAGCAAGCCCCCAGGTGGGGCGAAGACCCAGTACTTC	CASKPPGGAKTQYF
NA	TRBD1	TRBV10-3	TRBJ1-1	TGTGCCATCAGGGGGGACAGGAACACTGAAGCTTTCTTT	CAIRGDRNTEAFF
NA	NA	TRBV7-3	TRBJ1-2	TGTGCCAGCAGCTTGGAACAGAGGGTTGGCTACACCTTC	CASSLEQRVGYTF
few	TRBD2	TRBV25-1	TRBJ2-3	TGTGCCAGCAGTCAGGGACTAGCGGGAGGGCCAGATACGCAGTATTTT	CASSQGLAGGPDTQYF
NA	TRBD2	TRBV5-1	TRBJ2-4	TGCGCCAGCAGCTTGGATCCCGCGCGGACTAGCCGCAAAAACATTCAGTACTTC	CASSLDPARTSRKNIQYF
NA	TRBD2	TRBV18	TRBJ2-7	TGTGCCAACACAGCGGGAGGGCGGGGAGAGCAGTACTTC	CANTAGGRGEQYF
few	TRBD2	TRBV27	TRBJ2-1	TGTGCCAGCTCACCACTAGCGGGAGTCTCGCTCTCCTACAATGAGCAGTTCTTC	CASSPLAGVSLSYNEQFF
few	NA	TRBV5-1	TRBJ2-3	TGCGCCAGCAGCTTGGCCGTGACAGATACGCAGTATTTT	CASSLAVTDTQYF
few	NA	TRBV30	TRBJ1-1	TGTGCCTGGAAGCTGATTCAGAACACTGAAGCTTTCTTT	CAWKLIQNTEAFF
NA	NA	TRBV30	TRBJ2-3	TGTGCCTGGAATGAGCGGATCACAGATACGCAGTATTTT	CAWNERITDTQYF
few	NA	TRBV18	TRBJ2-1	TGTGCCAGCTCACCACCCGCTGGTCTAAATGAGCAGTTCTTC	CASSPPAGLNEQFF
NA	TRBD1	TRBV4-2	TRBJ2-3	TGTGCCAGCAGCCAAGATCGGGGACAGGGGACAGATACGCAGTATTTT	CASSQDRGQGTDTQYF
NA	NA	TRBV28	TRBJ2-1	NA	CASKVAGGSFF
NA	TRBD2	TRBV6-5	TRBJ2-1	TGTGCCGTACGGGGACTAGCGGGAGTGGATGAGCAGTTCTTC	CAVRGLAGVDEQFF
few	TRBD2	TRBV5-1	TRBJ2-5	TGCGCCAGCAGCCAGACTAGCGGGAATGAAAAGACCCAGTACTTC	CASSQTSGNEKTQYF
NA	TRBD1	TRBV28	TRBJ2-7	TGTGCCAGCACCCCATACCGGGACAGAACCTACGAGCAGTACTTC	CASTPYRDRTYEQYF
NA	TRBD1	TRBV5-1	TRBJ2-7	TGCGCCAGCAGTCAGGGGGAAGACGACGAGCAGTACTTC	CASSQGEDDEQYF
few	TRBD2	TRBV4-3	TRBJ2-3	TGCGCCAGCAGCCACAAGGGACTAGCGGTTCGAGATACGCAGTATTTT	CASSHKGLAVRDTQYF
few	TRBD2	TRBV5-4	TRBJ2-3	TGTGCCAGCAGCTTGGTAGCGGGAGGGGGCACAGATACGCAGTATTTT	CASSLVAGGGTDTQYF
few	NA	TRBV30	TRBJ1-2	TGTGCCTGGAGGGACGGGACTAACTATGGCTACACCTTC	CAWRDGTNYGYTF
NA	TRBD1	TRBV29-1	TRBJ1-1	TGCAGCGCATTGGACAGGGGAGGAGGTACTGAAGCTTTCTTT	CSALDRGGGTEAFF
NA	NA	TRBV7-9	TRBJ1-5	TGTGCCAGCAGCTTAGCGCGGGTGGGCAATCAGCCCCAGCATTTT	CASSLARVGNQPQHF
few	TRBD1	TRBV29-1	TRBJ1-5	TGCAGCGCTCTGCAGGGGGCAGGTCAGCCCCAGCATTTT	CSALQGAGQPQHF
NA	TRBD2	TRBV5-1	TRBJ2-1	TGCGCCAGCAGCTTGGTTAGCGGGGCCTACAATGAGCAGTTCTTC	CASSLVSGAYNEQFF
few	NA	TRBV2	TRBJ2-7	TGTGCCAGCAGTGAGAGGGAGGTAGGGGAGCAGTACTTC	CASSEREVGEQYF
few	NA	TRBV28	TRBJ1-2	TGTGCCAGCAGTCCCCAAGCGCCCCTCTCTGGCTACACCTTC	CASSPQAPLSGYTF
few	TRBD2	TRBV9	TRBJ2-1	TGTGCCAGCAGCGTAGAAGGTAGCGGGATCCCCAATGAGCAGTTCTTC	CASSVEGSGIPNEQFF
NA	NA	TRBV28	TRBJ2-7	TGTGCCAGCAGTTCCCAGGGGACCCCCCTTTACGAGCAGTACTTC	CASSSQGTPLYEQYF
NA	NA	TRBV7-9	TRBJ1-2	TGTGCCAGCAGCTTCAGGGATGGCTACACCTTC	CASSFRDGYTF
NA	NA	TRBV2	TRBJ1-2	TGTGCCAGCAGTGAAGAGGCGTCAGGGGAAGGCTACACCTTC	CASSEEASGEGYTF
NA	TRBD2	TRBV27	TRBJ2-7	TGTGCCAGCAACAAAACCCCCAGCGGGAGTTATCGGGAGCAGTACTTC	CASNKTPSGSYREQYF
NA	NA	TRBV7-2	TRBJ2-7	TGTGCCAGCAGCTTAGGCGGGACGACCTACGAGCAGTACTTC	CASSLGGTTYEQYF
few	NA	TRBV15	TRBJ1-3	TGTGCCACCAGCAGCGACACTGGAAACACCATATATTTT	CATSSDTGNTIYF
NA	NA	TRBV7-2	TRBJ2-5	TGTGCCAGCAGCCCGTACCAAGAGACCCAGTACTTC	CASSPYQETQYF
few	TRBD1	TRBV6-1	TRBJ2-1	TGTGCCAGCAGACGCGACAGGGACAATGAGCAGTTCTTC	CASRRDRDNEQFF
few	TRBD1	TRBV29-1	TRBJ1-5	TGCAGCGCCCAGACAGGGTCGGGCAATCAGCCCCAGCATTTT	CSAQTGSGNQPQHF
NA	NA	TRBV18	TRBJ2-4	TGTGCCAGCTCACCGTTGGGACTCGAGGACATTCAGTACTTC	CASSPLGLEDIQYF
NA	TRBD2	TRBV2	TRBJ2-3	TGTGCCAGCAGTGATCCTATACTAGCGGACTACACAGATACGCAGTATTTT	CASSDPILADYTDTQYF
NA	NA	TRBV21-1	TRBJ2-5	TGTGCCTTTCGGCGGACAGGGAAAAGAGAGACCCAGTACTTC	CAFRRTGKRETQYF
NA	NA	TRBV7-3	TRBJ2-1	TGTGCCAGCAGCCTGACTAACGAGAATGAGCAGTTCTTC	CASSLTNENEQFF
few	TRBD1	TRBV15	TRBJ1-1	TGTGCCACCAGCATGTACAGGGGAAGAACTGAAGCTTTCTTT	CATSMYRGRTEAFF
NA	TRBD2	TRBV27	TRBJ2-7	TGTGCCAGCAGTTTCCCGCCGACTAGCTCGATCCCCTACGAGCAGTACTTC	CASSFPPTSSIPYEQYF
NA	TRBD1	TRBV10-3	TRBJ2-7	TGTGCCATCAGTGTAAGTTGGGACAGCTCCTACGAGCAGTACTTC	CAISVSWDSSYEQYF
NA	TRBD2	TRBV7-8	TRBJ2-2	TGTGCCAGCAGCCCCGTGGGAGCGGGAGTTGCCGGGGAGCTGTTTTTT	CASSPVGAGVAGELFF